This T cell receptor beta chain appears in the sequencing data of a study of vaccination effects on CD4 cells after COVID-19. Sequenced by immunoSEQ multiplex PCR; TCRdb stores in-frame clones only, minus some. The sample holds 45,000 to 70,000 clones, around three quarters seen once. Comments on this clone: Its antigen is unidentified.

Antigen-specific CD4+ T cells were expanded with viral peptide pools in the ViraFEST assay before sequencing. Culturing for around ten days preceded CD4+ T cell isolation. The person had PCR-confirmed SARS-CoV-2 infection between March and December 2020. Cultures of over 1.5 million PBMC per well contained about 10 IU/ml IL-2 plus 10 ug/ml peptides. The V gene's germline CDR1 is KGHDR and CDR2 SFDVKD. The CDR3 totals 18 residues. Trimming took 1 base from V and 8 from J; bases not matched to a gene: 9. This chain links TRBV24-1 with TRBJ2-2; 13 bases fit TRBD2. The source is a human donor who had a prior SARS-CoV-2 infection. The sequencing here drew on CD4+ T cells from PBMCs cultured with HIV peptides, taken before COVID-19 vaccination. Subset given: HIV-1 Nef peptide pool negative control/reference culture. The CDR3, as DNA: TGTGCCACCAGTGATTTTCGGACTAGCGGGGGCCAGGTTGGGGAGCTGTTTTTT. As protein: CATSDFRTSGGQVGELFF.